What follows are 2 T cell receptor beta chains derived from one specimen sequenced in a study of lymphopenia after photon versus proton radiotherapy. The protocol was immunoSEQ multiplex PCR, while the TCRdb copy is restricted to in-frame clones and leaves out a portion. Of approximately 17,000 clones in the sample, 90% to 95% are singletons; the top ten hold around 6.1%. This specimen consisted of peripheral blood, obtained from a patient treated with photon-based radiotherapy. Source of these receptors: a man in his sixties with pancreatic cancer.

The CDR3 here is CASSERPGKDTDTQYF. As DNA, the CDR3 is TGTGCCAGCAGTGAAAGACCGGGCAAAGACACAGATACGCAGTATTTT. V is TRBV6-1 and J is TRBJ2-3, with D hard to call. V lost 2 bases to trimming and J lost 2 bases, with 14 bases between them. This CDR3 has 16 residues. In germline, CDR1 is MNHNS, CDR2 SASEGT.

This chain links TRBV5-1 with TRBJ2-7, with 10 bases lining up with TRBD2. CDR1 SGHRS and CDR2 YFSETQ come from the germline V gene. With 5 bases clipped from V and 3 bases from J, the junction kept 11 bases outside the gene matches. This CDR3 has 16 amino acids. The chain's CDR3 is CASSKDGTSVIYEQYF. In DNA form, the CDR3 reads TGCGCCAGCAGTAAGGACGGGACTAGCGTCATCTACGAGCAGTACTTC. The variable domain in full, completed from reference TRBV5-1 and TRBJ2-7, reads KAGVTQTPRYLIKTRGQQVTLSCSPISGHRSVSWYQQTPGQGLQFLFEYFSETQRNKGNFPGRFSGRQFSNSRSEMNVSTLELGDSALYLCASSKDGTSVIYEQYFGPGTRLTVT.